The rows below give T cell receptor beta chains drawn from one sample of a study of T-cell reconstitution after alpha-beta-depleted transplantation in children. TCRdb recomputed calls from the PCR reads with MiXCR, one row per CDR3 protein. Here the sample spans around 240,000 distinct CDR3 sequences, just under 8.5% being singletons. The sample in question was PBMCs, mostly from graft donor cells, obtained 180 days after TCRalphabeta/CD19-depleted stem cell transplant. These receptors were collected from a male patient aged 10 to 17 who had a stem cell transplant for acute lymphoblastic leukemia, so the T cells may come from the graft donor. Each CDR3 is given with its conserved first and last residue. A D gene is named only where the DNA matches it firmly. The size field is filled for only some rows; it gives once, few, many or a size class.

J gene | D gene | clone size | V gene | CDR3 protein | CDR3 DNA
TRBJ1-1 | TRBD1 | many | TRBV7-9 | CASSLAVGQGARVDTEAFF | TGTGCCAGCAGCTTAGCGGTAGGACAGGGGGCTAGAGTGGACACTGAAGCTTTCTTT
TRBJ2-1 | . | . | TRBV6-5 | CASRYRRGDGGYNEQFF | TGTGCCAGCAGATATAGGAGGGGGGACGGAGGATACAATGAGCAGTTCTTC
TRBJ2-5 | TRBD1 | many | TRBV20-1 | CSAARDRFLETQYF | TGCAGTGCTGCCCGGGACAGGTTTTTAGAGACCCAGTACTTC
TRBJ1-1 | . | many | TRBV12-3/TRBV12-4 | CASSFRQSLVEAFF | TGTGCCAGCAGTTTTAGACAGAGCCTCGTTGAAGCTTTCTTT
TRBJ1-6 | . | many | TRBV28 | CASSPRTSPLHF | TGTGCCAGCAGCCCTCGGACGTCACCCCTCCACTTT
TRBJ1-4 | . | many | TRBV18 | CASSSGVDEKLFF | TGTGCCAGCTCTTCAGGGGTGGATGAAAAACTGTTTTTT
TRBJ2-5 | . | many | TRBV4-3 | CASSQGVAGGEETQYF | TGCGCCAGCAGCCAAGGGGTCGCCGGGGGAGAAGAGACCCAGTACTTC
TRBJ2-7 | TRBD2 | few | TRBV5-1 | CASRAGGESYEQYF | TGCGCCAGCAGGGCGGGAGGGGAGAGCTACGAGCAGTACTTC
TRBJ2-1 | TRBD2 | many | TRBV24-1 | CATSDRTSVSDNEHFF | TGTGCCACCAGTGACCGGACTAGCGTTTCCGACAATGAGCATTTCTTC
TRBJ1-6 | TRBD1 | many | TRBV9 | CASSVEDRTNSPLHF | TGTGCCAGCAGCGTAGAGGACAGGACCAATTCACCCCTCCACTTT
TRBJ1-2 | TRBD1 | many | TRBV27 | CASSLKGGKGYTF | TGTGCCAGCAGTTTAAAAGGGGGCAAGGGCTACACCTTC
TRBJ2-3 | . | many | TRBV3-1 | CASSQDFTDTQYF | TGTGCCAGCAGCCAAGACTTTACAGATACGCAGTATTTT
TRBJ1-4 | TRBD1 | . | TRBV7-2 | CASSPRSRGRGDEKLFF | TGTGCCAGCAGCCCCCGTTCCAGGGGGCGAGGAGATGAAAAACTGTTTTTT
TRBJ2-5 | TRBD2 | many | TRBV4-1 | CASSQVGRVGETQYF | TGCGCCAGCAGCCAAGTCGGGAGGGTGGGGGAGACCCAGTACTTC
TRBJ2-1 | . | many | TRBV7-2 | CAAGIRGNEQFF | TGTGCTGCCGGGATCAGGGGCAATGAGCAGTTCTTC
TRBJ2-2 | TRBD2 | many | TRBV7-3 | CASSLTLGRGAGELFF | TGTGCCAGCAGCTTAACGCTGGGCCGGGGGGCCGGGGAGCTGTTTTTT
TRBJ2-7 | . | many | TRBV29-1 | CSVVEDPAYEQYF | TGCAGCGTTGTCGAGGACCCAGCCTACGAGCAGTACTTC
TRBJ2-3 | . | many | TRBV12-3/TRBV12-4 | CASSPTIGGTDTQYF | TGTGCCAGCAGTCCCACAATTGGGGGAACAGATACGCAGTATTTT
TRBJ2-7 | . | many | TRBV18 | CASSPPLSFGEQYF | TGTGCCAGCTCACCACCGCTGAGCTTTGGCGAGCAGTACTTC
TRBJ2-5 | . | many | TRBV6-5 | CASSYGAAPETQYF | TGTGCCAGCAGTTACGGGGCAGCCCCTGAGACCCAGTACTTC
TRBJ1-1 | . | many | TRBV20-1 | CSARASFEAFF | TGCAGTGCTAGAGCCAGTTTTGAAGCTTTCTTT
TRBJ1-5 | TRBD1 | many | TRBV12-3/TRBV12-4 | CASTLTGCQPQHF | TGTGCCAGCACCTTGACAGGGTGTCAGCCCCAGCATTTT
TRBJ2-2 | . | many | TRBV11-2 | CASSPPGGFANTGELFF | TGTGCCAGCAGCCCCCCTGGGGGCTTTGCGAACACCGGGGAGCTGTTTTTT
TRBJ2-6 | . | many | TRBV11-1 | CASTQTQGSPSGANVLTF | TGTGCCAGCACCCAGACACAAGGGTCACCCTCTGGGGCCAACGTCCTGACTTTC
TRBJ1-4 | . | many | TRBV20-1 | CSARDPGEKLFF | TGCAGTGCTAGAGATCCGGGTGAAAAACTGTTTTTT
TRBJ1-2 | TRBD1 | many | TRBV7-9 | CASSLAAGQGQGYTF | TGTGCCAGCAGCTTAGCCGCGGGACAGGGACAGGGCTACACCTTC
TRBJ2-4 | . | many | TRBV27 | CASSLAHRAGDIQYF | TGTGCCAGCAGTTTAGCCCACAGGGCCGGGGACATTCAGTACTTC
TRBJ2-5 | . | many | TRBV9 | CASSLVGGGGQETQYF | TGTGCCAGCAGCTTGGTTGGTGGAGGCGGTCAAGAGACCCAGTACTTC
TRBJ2-7 | . | . | TRBV28 | CASKHTGIHEQYF | TGTGCCAGCAAACACACAGGGATCCACGAGCAGTACTTC
TRBJ1-4 | . | many | TRBV20-1 | CSASAPRLNEKLFF | TGCAGTGCTAGTGCTCCTCGGCTTAATGAAAAACTGTTTTTT